One T cell receptor (beta chain) is described in this entry. As yet, its antigen is unknown. An end of the junction does not agree with germline; a read error may underlie this. The CDR3 runs 16 residues. Germline CDR1 is SEHNR and CDR2 is FQNEAQ (reference sequence). This specimen comes from a study of cytomegalovirus exposure and HLA in healthy donors. Overall study context: A prior study identified 120 million or so unique TCR beta sequences from 200 million or so T cells. Study results and limitations: Most CMV-associated TCR beta chains appeared HLA-restricted in a later analysis. A later analysis reportedly identified an Asian-associated ancestry cluster as carrying fewer N-insertions than the 666-donor mean. Earlier analysis found most TCR beta V segments productive about 90% or about 30% of the time.

Both 60 Vbeta primers and 13 Jbeta primers went into the PCR. Some clones are missing from TCRdb's copy, which holds only in-frame ones; the method was immunoSEQ multiplex PCR. The sample has 80,000 to 130,000 clones; about four fifths are singletons. This sequence joins TRBV7-9 and TRBJ2-7; 8 bases are shared with TRBD2. The specimen sequenced was PBMCs. The TCR was taken from a female donor in good health and CMV-seropositive. The CDR3 DNA is TGTTCCAGCAGCCACCCTCTAGCGGGCGGGTCCTACGAGCAGTACTTC. It yields the protein CSSSHPLAGGSYEQYF.